Below, 27 T cell receptor beta chains from the same sample are listed, as sequenced in a study of cytomegalovirus exposure and HLA in healthy donors. Researchers ran the PCR with 60 Vbeta and 13 Jbeta primers. Clones were sequenced by immunoSEQ multiplex PCR, and TCRdb holds only the in-frame ones, with some missing. The sample yields some 250,000 clones, approximately 81% seen once. The source material was PBMCs. These TCRs come from a woman aged 60-75 years in good health and CMV-seropositive.

The genes are TRBV11-2 and TRBJ2-1; TRBD2 matches 9 bases. This CDR3 has 18 amino acids. Germline-derived CDR1 and CDR2 are SGHAT and FQNNGV. V lost 6 bases and J lost 7; bases outside the gene matches: 19. CDR3 coding DNA: TGTGCCAGCAGGCGAGTGTCTAGCGGGATTTTCGGGAGGAATGAGCAGTTCTTC. Protein sequence: CASRRVSSGIFGRNEQFF.

The chain employs TRBV7-9 and TRBJ2-3; D ambiguous. The CDR3 length is 12 residues. Germline V gives CDR1 SEHNR, CDR2 FQNEAQ (reference sequence). With 5 bases removed from V and 4 bases from J, the gap between germline ends came to 7 bases. CDR3 loop: CASSPPSDTQYF. In DNA form, the CDR3 reads TGTGCCAGCAGCCCTCCTTCAGATACGCAGTATTTT.

This chain connects TRBV11-3 to TRBJ1-2, with 9 bases identical to TRBD1. CDR3 size: 13 residues. V trimming: 4 bases; J trimming: 9 bases; junction bases outside the gene matches: 6. Germline V CDR1 and CDR2: SGHNT, YENEEA. The CDR3 bases are TGTGCCAGCAGCTCCCGGGACAGGGTGAGCTACACCTTC. Translation gives CASSSRDRVSYTF.

The gene calls are TRBV5-1 and TRBJ1-2; D is unresolved. The V gene's germline CDR1 is SGHRS and CDR2 YFSETQ. V lost 3 bases and J lost 5, with 20 bases in between. The CDR3 consists of 16 residues. CDR3 DNA sequence: TGCGCCAGCAGCTGGCAGGCCTCCAGCTATTTTTATGGCTACACCTTC. It is translated as CASSWQASSYFYGYTF. The full variable domain, in which reference TRBV5-1 and TRBJ1-2 provide the parts outside the CDR3, is KAGVTQTPRYLIKTRGQQVTLSCSPISGHRSVSWYQQTPGQGLQFLFEYFSETQRNKGNFPGRFSGRQFSNSRSEMNVSTLELGDSALYLCASSWQASSYFYGYTFGSGTRLTVV.

The chain recombines TRBV5-1 with TRBJ1-2; D ambiguous. Trimming removed 4 bases from V and 6 bases from J, with 10 bases in between. Germline V gene data show CDR1 as SGHRS and CDR2 as YFSETQ. CDR3 length equals 12 residues. This CDR3 is CASSEGGNGYTF. As DNA, the CDR3 is TGCGCCAGCAGCGAGGGAGGGAATGGCTACACCTTC.

CDR3 sequence (DNA): TGTGCCAGCAGCTTAGAGACAGGGGGCGAATATGGCTACACCTTC. Residues: CASSLETGGEYGYTF. The V and J genes are TRBV5-5 and TRBJ1-2, with TRBD1 identical over 10 bases. Germline V gene data show CDR1 as SGHKS and CDR2 as YYEKEE (reference sequence). The CDR3 is 15 amino acids. J gave up 5 bases and V 2 bases, and 6 bases lay outside the gene matches.

In regard to this clone: Mismatch with germline at one junction end may stem from a read error. This chain connects TRBV7-9 to TRBJ1-4, with D unresolved. The CDR3 length is 12 residues. Germline CDR1 SEHNR, CDR2 FQNEAQ (reference sequence). In DNA, the CDR3 is TGTTCCAGCAGCTCTGGCAATGAAAAACTGTTTTTT. Translation: CSSSSGNEKLFF.

This rearrangement joins TRBV29-1 to TRBJ2-3, with D possibly TRBD2 on 5 matching bases. Germline V gives CDR1 SQVTM, CDR2 ANQGSEA. The CDR3 length is 13 residues. Trimming took off 6 bases at V and 6 bases at J, with 16 bases between the two ends. The CDR3 loop is CSVSRGPQDTQYF. As DNA, the CDR3 is TGCAGCGTGAGCCGGGGTCCCCAGGATACGCAGTATTTT.

V usage is TRBV4-1 and J usage is TRBJ2-7; the match to TRBD2 covers 13 bases. CDR3 size: 17 residues. V shed 0 bases, J shed 3 bases, and the junction held 5 bases outside the gene matches. Germline values: CDR1 MGHRA, CDR2 YSYEKL. Here the CDR3 DNA reads TGCGCCAGCAGCCAAGATCCGGGACTAGCGGGACTCTACGAGCAGTACTTC. Its translation is CASSQDPGLAGLYEQYF.

The chain employs TRBV4-1 and TRBJ1-4; a weak D match, TRBD1 (5 bases). The CDR3 spans 18 residues. Trimming removed 0 bases at V and 5 bases at J, with 19 bases between. CDR1 is MGHRA and CDR2 is YSYEKL in the germline V gene. CDR3 sequence (DNA): TGCGCCAGCAGCCAAGATAGTCCGACGGGTCGGGGGAATGAAAAACTGTTTTTT. Protein sequence: CASSQDSPTGRGNEKLFF.

This clone came up a few times. V usage is TRBV5-1 and J usage is TRBJ2-7, with D possibly matching TRBD2 (6 bases). With 4 bases removed from V and 6 bases from J, the gap between germline ends came to 17 bases. From germline, CDR1 is SGHRS and CDR2 YFSETQ. The CDR3 is 14 residues long. CDR3: CASSPGDSIVEQYF. The CDR3, as DNA: TGCGCCAGCAGCCCGGGAGACAGTATTGTCGAGCAGTACTTC.

V is TRBV11-2 and J is TRBJ2-7; TRBD1 might be the D (6 bases). The V and J ends lost 2 bases and 4 bases respectively, with 15 bases between them. This CDR3 region has 15 residues. Germline V gene sequence: CDR1 SGHAT, CDR2 FQNNGV. CDR3 bases: TGTGCCAGCAGCTTATTTGGGGGCGAATTGTACGAGCAGTACTTC. It encodes CASSLFGGELYEQYF.

The gene calls are TRBV28 and TRBJ2-3; TRBD2 agrees at 8 bases. The CDR3 has 15 amino acids. The germline gives CDR1 MDHEN, CDR2 SYDVKM. J lost 4 bases, V lost 3 bases, and 6 bases had no gene match. CDR3 DNA: TGTGCCAGCAGTTTCAGCGGGAGAGCAGCAGATACGCAGTATTTT. Encoded protein: CASSFSGRAADTQYF.

The chain has TRBV7-6 and TRBJ2-5; no clear D gene. V gave up 5 bases and J gave up 0 bases, with 10 bases separating them. Germline lookup yields CDR1 SGHVS and CDR2 FNYEAQ. The CDR3 contains 14 residues. The chain's CDR3 is CASSRVDNQETQYF. DNA of the CDR3: TGTGCCAGCAGCCGCGTTGACAACCAAGAGACCCAGTACTTC.

The J gene is TRBJ1-2, the V gene TRBV5-4, with 9 bases aligning to TRBD1. The V gene's germline CDR1 is SGHNT and CDR2 YYREEE (reference sequence). The CDR3 extends over 15 amino acids. V gave up 4 bases and J gave up 5 bases; unmatched junction bases: 9. The CDR3 region has the DNA TGTGCCAGCAGCCATCAGACAGGGGGGAGTTATGGCTACACCTTC. It codes for CASSHQTGGSYGYTF.

This chain's CDR3 is CASRSGQEVEQFF. CDR3 sequence (DNA): TGTGCCTCGAGATCAGGGCAGGAAGTTGAGCAGTTCTTC. J is TRBJ2-1 and V is TRBV19; weak D call: TRBD1 (5 bases). V was trimmed by 11 bases and J by 9 bases, leaving 20 bases between them. Germline loops: CDR1 LNHDA, CDR2 SQIVND (reference sequence). The CDR3 is 13 amino acids. The full variable domain, completed using reference TRBV19 and TRBJ2-1, is DGGITQSPKYLFRKEGQNVTLSCEQNLNHDAMYWYRQDPGQGLRLIYYSQIVNDFQKGDIAEGYSVSREKKESFPLTVTSAQKNPTAFYLCASRSGQEVEQFFGPGTRLTVL.

The chain is built from TRBV2 and TRBJ1-5, with D possibly matching TRBD1 (6 bases). This CDR3 is 13 amino acids long. Trimming pared 8 bases from V and 9 bases from J, leaving 17 bases between. The germline gives CDR1 SNHLY, CDR2 FYNNEI. The CDR3 loop reads CASGMGALWPQHF. CDR3 DNA: TGTGCCAGCGGGATGGGGGCTTTGTGGCCCCAGCATTTT.

This clone has only a few counts. This chain uses TRBV5-4 with TRBJ1-5; D uncertain. The V end lost 1 base, the J end lost 6 bases, and 5 bases lay between the germline ends. CDR3 length equals 12 residues. Germline V gene sequence: CDR1 SGHNT, CDR2 YYREEE (reference sequence). CDR3 sequence (DNA): TGTGCCAGCAGCTTGCCGGGTCAGCCCCAGCATTTT. Its translation is CASSLPGQPQHF.

This clone was seen only a few times. The J gene is TRBJ2-1, the V gene TRBV4-2, with TRBD2 identical over 8 bases. Germline V gene sequence: CDR1 LGHNA, CDR2 YNFKEQ. The ends lost 1 base at V and 4 bases at J; junction bases unmatched: 15. CDR3 length: 19 amino acids. CDR3 sequence: CASSQVLVVAGKLYNEQFF. CDR3 DNA sequence: TGTGCCAGCAGCCAAGTTCTGGTTGTAGCGGGAAAACTTTACAATGAGCAGTTCTTC.

The chain links TRBV20-1 to TRBJ2-7; D gene uncertain. The CDR3 is 11 amino acids. Trimming left V 0 bases short and J 7 bases short, with 7 bases between. Germline V CDR1 and CDR2: DFQATT, SNEGSKA (reference sequence). This chain's CDR3 is CSARDFPEQYF. In nucleotides, the CDR3 is TGCAGTGCTAGAGATTTCCCGGAGCAGTACTTC.

The chain recombines TRBV6-1 with TRBJ1-3; the D is unclear. CDR1 is MNHNS, CDR2 SASEGT, per germline. This CDR3 is built from 15 residues. V dropped 5 bases and J dropped 0 bases, with 11 bases sitting between them. The CDR3 nucleotides read TGTGCCAGCAGTTTACTCCGGGGCTCTGGAAACACCATATATTTT. Encoded protein: CASSLLRGSGNTIYF.

The V and J genes are TRBV9 and TRBJ2-7, with 8 bases matching TRBD1. The CDR3 is 16 residues long. The trim removed 7 bases at V and 4 bases at J, leaving 16 bases unmatched. The germline gives CDR1 SGDLS, CDR2 YYNGEE. CDR3 sequence reads: CASEDRDEIWSYEQYF. CDR3 DNA: TGTGCCAGCGAGGACAGGGACGAAATTTGGAGTTACGAGCAGTACTTC.

This chain connects TRBV6-6 to TRBJ1-2; 7 bases align to TRBD1. Germline V gives CDR1 MNHNY, CDR2 SVGAGI (reference sequence). The CDR3 runs to 15 residues. V lost 2 bases to trimming and J lost 2 bases; unmatched junction nucleotides: 5. CDR3 sequence (DNA): TGTGCCAGCAGTTACGGGGACAGCCCGAACTATGGCTACACCTTC. It encodes CASSYGDSPNYGYTF.

The V gene is TRBV6-6, the J gene TRBJ1-1, with 9 nucleotides matching TRBD1. The V segment lost 5 bases and the J segment 5 bases; nucleotides outside the gene matches: 6. This CDR3 contains 14 residues. CDR1 is MNHNY, CDR2 SVGAGI, per germline (reference sequence). The CDR3 region is CASSEPDRGTEAFF. CDR3 nucleotide sequence: TGTGCCAGCAGTGAGCCGGACAGGGGTACTGAAGCTTTCTTT.

The CDR3, as DNA: TGTGCCATCAGTGAGTTTAGCGGGAGAGGCACCGGGGAGCTGTTTTTT. Amino acids: CAISEFSGRGTGELFF. The rearrangement links TRBV10-3 to TRBJ2-2, with TRBD2 matching over 9 bases. V was pared by 1 base and J by 4 bases, with 4 bases of the junction left unmatched. Germline V CDR1 and CDR2: ENHRY, SYGVKD. CDR3 size: 16 residues.

This sequence joins TRBV11-2 and TRBJ2-7, with 7 bases identical to TRBD1. Germline V gene sequence: CDR1 SGHAT, CDR2 FQNNGV. This CDR3 region has 14 residues. V shed 3 bases, J shed 5 bases, and the junction held 7 bases outside the gene matches. This chain's CDR3 is CASSFPGQYDEQYF. The CDR3 DNA reads TGTGCCAGCAGCTTTCCGGGACAGTACGACGAGCAGTACTTC.

The rearrangement joins TRBV11-2 to TRBJ2-5; D gene unclear. Trimming pared 3 bases from V and 4 bases from J, leaving 3 bases between. CDR1 SGHAT and CDR2 FQNNGV come from the germline V gene. The CDR3 covers 11 residues. CDR3 DNA sequence: TGTGCCAGCAGCTTCTCAGAGACCCAGTACTTC. Its protein is CASSFSETQYF. Full variable domain (outside the CDR3, taken from reference TRBV11-2 and TRBJ2-5): EAGVAQSPRYKIIEKRQSVAFWCNPISGHATLYWYQQILGQGPKLLIQFQNNGVVDDSQLPKDRFSAERLKGVDSTLKIQPAKLEDSAVYLCASSFSETQYFGPGTRLLVL.